This is a list of T cell receptor beta chains from one sample in a study of regulatory T cells in long-lasting Graves disease. TCRdb re-called the multiplex PCR reads through MiXCR, storing one row per CDR3 protein. The sample has 550,000 or so distinct CDR3 sequences; 9.5% to 15% are singletons. These records were also assigned to another study, of T cells in Graves' hyperthyroidism and ophthalmopathy.

Source: peripheral blood mononuclear cells (PBMCs), taken at new diagnosis, from a patient treated with antithyroid drugs. The receptors stem from a woman aged 25-40 years with Graves disease. CDR3s include the opening cysteine and the closing phenylalanine or tryptophan. Fields, in order: V gene, D gene, clone size, J gene, CDR3 DNA, CDR3 protein. The D gene is left open where the match is weak. Clone size is not always given. Where it is, it says once, few, many or a class for expanded clones.

V gene: TRBV19; D gene: TRBD1; clone size: few; J gene: TRBJ1-4; CDR3 DNA: TGTGCCAGTAGTGGCCGGGACAGGGTTCGCAGTGAAAAACTGTTTTTT; CDR3 protein: CASSGRDRVRSEKLFF
V gene: TRBV28; D gene: .; clone size: many; J gene: TRBJ1-1; CDR3 DNA: TGTGCCAGCAGTACATACAGGGACGAAGCTTTCTTT; CDR3 protein: CASSTYRDEAFF
V gene: TRBV2; D gene: TRBD1; clone size: many; J gene: TRBJ2-1; CDR3 DNA: TGTGCCAGCAGTGAGGTGACAGGGATGGTCTCCAATGAGCAGTTCTTC; CDR3 protein: CASSEVTGMVSNEQFF
V gene: TRBV12-3/TRBV12-4; D gene: .; clone size: .; J gene: TRBJ2-1; CDR3 DNA: TGTGCCAGCAGCCTTGAGGTCCCCACGGGTGAGCAGTTCTTC; CDR3 protein: CASSLEVPTGEQFF
V gene: TRBV27; D gene: .; clone size: many; J gene: TRBJ2-7; CDR3 DNA: TGTGCCAGCAGTTTATCGATGGGGGGTTCAACCTACGAGCAGTACTTC; CDR3 protein: CASSLSMGGSTYEQYF
V gene: TRBV29-1; D gene: .; clone size: many; J gene: TRBJ1-1; CDR3 DNA: TGCAGCGTTGAAGCAATTCAGGGACTGAACACTGAAGCTTTCTTT; CDR3 protein: CSVEAIQGLNTEAFF
V gene: TRBV5-1; D gene: .; clone size: few; J gene: TRBJ2-1; CDR3 DNA: TGCGCCAGCAGCTTGGAGCCGGGCTCCTACAATGAGCAGTTCTTC; CDR3 protein: CASSLEPGSYNEQFF
V gene: TRBV12-3/TRBV12-4; D gene: .; clone size: few; J gene: TRBJ1-6; CDR3 DNA: TGTGCCAGCAGTTTAGTGGGGTTTAATTCACCCCTCCACTTT; CDR3 protein: CASSLVGFNSPLHF
V gene: TRBV20-1; D gene: .; clone size: .; J gene: TRBJ1-2; CDR3 DNA: TGCAGTGCCAAGCCCTCCGGGACACTCGATAACTATGGCTACACCTTC; CDR3 protein: CSAKPSGTLDNYGYTF
V gene: TRBV30; D gene: .; clone size: many; J gene: TRBJ2-2; CDR3 DNA: TGTGCCTGGAGAAAGGCGGCGAACACCGGGGAGCTGTTTTTT; CDR3 protein: CAWRKAANTGELFF
V gene: TRBV19; D gene: TRBD1; clone size: .; J gene: TRBJ1-2; CDR3 DNA: TGTGCCAGTAACCCCAAAACGGCGACAGGGCAGGGCTATGGCTACACCTTC; CDR3 protein: CASNPKTATGQGYGYTF
V gene: TRBV20-1; D gene: TRBD2; clone size: few; J gene: TRBJ2-7; CDR3 DNA: TGCAGTGCTAGACCGCCTAGCGGAACCTACGAGCAGTACTTC; CDR3 protein: CSARPPSGTYEQYF
V gene: TRBV20-1; D gene: .; clone size: many; J gene: TRBJ2-7; CDR3 DNA: TGCAGCGTGAGACTCAAGGGCCTTGAGTACGAGCAGTACTTC; CDR3 protein: CSVRLKGLEYEQYF
V gene: TRBV6-1; D gene: TRBD1; clone size: .; J gene: TRBJ1-5; CDR3 DNA: TGTGCCAGCAGGTCGGACAGGGCGACAGATCAGCCCCAGCATTTT; CDR3 protein: CASRSDRATDQPQHF
V gene: TRBV5-1; D gene: .; clone size: .; J gene: TRBJ2-7; CDR3 DNA: TGCGCCAGCAGCTTGAGGAGCGGAACCTACGAGCAGTACTTC; CDR3 protein: CASSLRSGTYEQYF
V gene: TRBV9; D gene: TRBD2; clone size: few; J gene: TRBJ2-1; CDR3 DNA: TGTGCCAGCAGCGTAGGGACTAGCGGGAGCGATGAGCAGTTCTTC; CDR3 protein: CASSVGTSGSDEQFF
V gene: TRBV2; D gene: TRBD1; clone size: many; J gene: TRBJ2-5; CDR3 DNA: TGTGCCAGCAGTGAAGACAGGGGATTTGAGACCCAGTACTTC; CDR3 protein: CASSEDRGFETQYF
V gene: TRBV2; D gene: .; clone size: many; J gene: TRBJ2-7; CDR3 DNA: TGTGCCAGCAGTGATCCCGGAGGGATGGACCCCCTCTACGAGCAGTACTTC; CDR3 protein: CASSDPGGMDPLYEQYF
V gene: TRBV6-1; D gene: .; clone size: many; J gene: TRBJ2-2; CDR3 DNA: TGTGCCAGCAGTGCCGCGGGACCTAGAGACACCGGGGAGCTGTTTTTT; CDR3 protein: CASSAAGPRDTGELFF
V gene: TRBV19; D gene: .; clone size: many; J gene: TRBJ2-2; CDR3 DNA: TGTGCCAGCCATATGGGCGCGGGCACCGGGGAGCTGTTTTTT; CDR3 protein: CASHMGAGTGELFF
V gene: TRBV12-3/TRBV12-4; D gene: TRBD1; clone size: many; J gene: TRBJ2-4; CDR3 DNA: TGTGCCAGCAACCCAACCGGGACAGACAAAAACATTCAGTACTTC; CDR3 protein: CASNPTGTDKNIQYF
V gene: TRBV7-2; D gene: TRBD2; clone size: many; J gene: TRBJ2-1; CDR3 DNA: TGTGCCAGCAGCTTAGAGGGCGGGAGGGCCCCCAGTGAGCAGTTCTTC; CDR3 protein: CASSLEGGRAPSEQFF
V gene: TRBV14; D gene: .; clone size: once; J gene: TRBJ1-6; CDR3 DNA: TGTGCCAGCAGCCAAGCAAAGAATTCACCCCTCCACTTT; CDR3 protein: CASSQAKNSPLHF
V gene: TRBV19; D gene: .; clone size: .; J gene: TRBJ1-5; CDR3 DNA: TGTGCCACGACCCCCCGGACAGTACTCATGAGTAGCAATCAGCCCCAGCATTTT; CDR3 protein: CATTPRTVLMSSNQPQHF
V gene: TRBV28; D gene: .; clone size: many; J gene: TRBJ1-6; CDR3 DNA: TGTGCCAGCAGTTTAGCGGACAGAGATAATTCACCCCTCCACTTT; CDR3 protein: CASSLADRDNSPLHF
V gene: TRBV10-3; D gene: .; clone size: many; J gene: TRBJ2-1; CDR3 DNA: TGTGCCATCAGTGACCCCATGGGTCCACGCCACCTCTACAATGAGCAGTTCTTC; CDR3 protein: CAISDPMGPRHLYNEQFF
V gene: TRBV7-9; D gene: TRBD2; clone size: many; J gene: TRBJ2-1; CDR3 DNA: TGTGCCAGCAGCTCAAGCGGGAGAATCTACAATGAGCAGTTCTTC; CDR3 protein: CASSSSGRIYNEQFF
V gene: TRBV7-9; D gene: .; clone size: .; J gene: TRBJ2-1; CDR3 DNA: TGTGCCAGCAGCTTAGCCGTCGTTGGTGAGCAGTTCTTC; CDR3 protein: CASSLAVVGEQFF
V gene: TRBV20-1; D gene: TRBD1; clone size: once; J gene: TRBJ1-5; CDR3 DNA: TGCAGTGCTAGAGACCCCGGACAGGGCACTCAGCCCCAGCATTTT; CDR3 protein: CSARDPGQGTQPQHF
V gene: TRBV30; D gene: .; clone size: few; J gene: TRBJ1-1; CDR3 DNA: TGTGCCTGGAGTGTATATGTACGGGCGAACACTGAAGCTTTCTTT; CDR3 protein: CAWSVYVRANTEAFF
V gene: TRBV28; D gene: TRBD1; clone size: .; J gene: TRBJ1-1; CDR3 DNA: TGTGCCAGCAGTATCAGACAGGGGCGGGTGTTTCCTGAAGCTTTCTTT; CDR3 protein: CASSIRQGRVFPEAFF
V gene: TRBV30; D gene: .; clone size: many; J gene: TRBJ1-4; CDR3 DNA: TGTGCCTGGAGTCGCCGGGGGGCAGGGGAAAAACTGTTTTTT; CDR3 protein: CAWSRRGAGEKLFF
V gene: TRBV6-5; D gene: TRBD2; clone size: many; J gene: TRBJ2-1; CDR3 DNA: TGTGCCAGCAGTTCTAAACTAGCGGGATCCAGGGGGTACAATGAGCAGTTCTTC; CDR3 protein: CASSSKLAGSRGYNEQFF
V gene: TRBV11-2; D gene: .; clone size: many; J gene: TRBJ2-4; CDR3 DNA: TGTGCCAGCAGCTGGGAATTGACCAAAAACATTCAGTACTTC; CDR3 protein: CASSWELTKNIQYF
V gene: TRBV7-9; D gene: TRBD1; clone size: .; J gene: TRBJ1-4; CDR3 DNA: TGTGCCAGCAAAGCGGACAGGACCAGGGAAAAACTGTTTTTT; CDR3 protein: CASKADRTREKLFF
V gene: TRBV12-3/TRBV12-4; D gene: .; clone size: few; J gene: TRBJ1-4; CDR3 DNA: TGTGCCAGCACCCTCCGGGTTAATGAAAAACTGTTTTTT; CDR3 protein: CASTLRVNEKLFF
V gene: TRBV5-1; D gene: .; clone size: many; J gene: TRBJ1-1; CDR3 DNA: TGCGCCAGCAGCTTGGCCAACGGGAACACTGAAGCTTTCTTT; CDR3 protein: CASSLANGNTEAFF
V gene: TRBV28; D gene: .; clone size: many; J gene: TRBJ2-5; CDR3 DNA: TGTGCCAGCAGTTTACGGGGCAGGGAAGAGACCCAGTACTTC; CDR3 protein: CASSLRGREETQYF
V gene: TRBV6-1; D gene: TRBD1; clone size: many; J gene: TRBJ1-2; CDR3 DNA: TGTGCCAGCAGTCCAATTACCGGGACAGGGGGCCCTACCCCCTATGGCTACACCTTC; CDR3 protein: CASSPITGTGGPTPYGYTF
V gene: TRBV5-1; D gene: TRBD2; clone size: many; J gene: TRBJ2-1; CDR3 DNA: TGCGCCAGCAGCCCCCGACGAGCGGGAGGGAACAATGAGCAGTTCTTC; CDR3 protein: CASSPRRAGGNNEQFF
V gene: TRBV20-1; D gene: TRBD2; clone size: few; J gene: TRBJ2-4; CDR3 DNA: TGCAGTGCTTATTCCGGGACTAGCGGGAGTGGAGCCAAAAACATTCAGTACTTC; CDR3 protein: CSAYSGTSGSGAKNIQYF
V gene: TRBV7-3; D gene: .; clone size: many; J gene: TRBJ2-1; CDR3 DNA: TGTGCCAGCAGCTTTTCCGGACGGTACAATGAGCAGTTCTTC; CDR3 protein: CASSFSGRYNEQFF
V gene: TRBV6-1; D gene: TRBD2; clone size: .; J gene: TRBJ2-5; CDR3 DNA: TGTGCCAGCAGTGAAGCGCTCTGGGGACTAGCGGGACCCTTGGGCCCACCTCAAGAGACCCAGTACTTC; CDR3 protein: CASSEALWGLAGPLGPPQETQYF
V gene: TRBV11-2; D gene: .; clone size: many; J gene: TRBJ2-7; CDR3 DNA: TGTGCCAGCAGCCTGAGCTCCTACGAGCAGTACTTC; CDR3 protein: CASSLSSYEQYF
V gene: TRBV20-1; D gene: .; clone size: many; J gene: TRBJ1-1; CDR3 DNA: TGCAGTGCTAGAGATGGGTCCCTTTCCGGGACATCTAACACTGAAGCTTTCTTT; CDR3 protein: CSARDGSLSGTSNTEAFF
V gene: TRBV19; D gene: TRBD1; clone size: .; J gene: TRBJ1-2; CDR3 DNA: TGTGCCAGTACCCCCCGGGACAGGGGAGGTGGCTACACCTTC; CDR3 protein: CASTPRDRGGGYTF
V gene: TRBV2; D gene: .; clone size: many; J gene: TRBJ1-5; CDR3 DNA: TGTGCCAGCAGTGAGTTGAGGGGTAGTAGGAGCAATCAGCCCCAGCATTTT; CDR3 protein: CASSELRGSRSNQPQHF
V gene: TRBV3-1; D gene: .; clone size: few; J gene: TRBJ1-1; CDR3 DNA: TGTGCCAGCAGCCTTTGGACAGCCTCCACTGAAGCTTTCTTT; CDR3 protein: CASSLWTASTEAFF
V gene: TRBV3-1; D gene: .; clone size: many; J gene: TRBJ2-2; CDR3 DNA: TGTGCCAGCAGCCTCTGGGGCAGCGGGGAGCTGTTTTTT; CDR3 protein: CASSLWGSGELFF
V gene: TRBV4-2; D gene: TRBD1; clone size: many; J gene: TRBJ1-1; CDR3 DNA: TGTGCCAGCAGCCCTAGGTCGAGACAGGGTAACACTGAAGCTTTCTTT; CDR3 protein: CASSPRSRQGNTEAFF
V gene: TRBV28; D gene: .; clone size: many; J gene: TRBJ2-3; CDR3 DNA: TGTGCCAGCAGCCCCGGGACCAACACAGATACGCAGTATTTT; CDR3 protein: CASSPGTNTDTQYF
V gene: TRBV20-1; D gene: TRBD2; clone size: many; J gene: TRBJ2-7; CDR3 DNA: TGCAGTGCTAGAGATAGTCCGGGACTAGCGGGACTCTCCTACGAGCAGTACTTC; CDR3 protein: CSARDSPGLAGLSYEQYF
V gene: TRBV6-2/TRBV6-3; D gene: .; clone size: many; J gene: TRBJ1-2; CDR3 DNA: TGTGCCAGCAGTTACCCGGCAGGGGCGAACTATGGCTACACCTTC; CDR3 protein: CASSYPAGANYGYTF
V gene: TRBV28; D gene: .; clone size: .; J gene: TRBJ2-7; CDR3 DNA: TGTGCCAGCAGCCTGTTCGGGTTTAATCACTACGAGCAGTACTTC; CDR3 protein: CASSLFGFNHYEQYF
V gene: TRBV2; D gene: TRBD2; clone size: many; J gene: TRBJ2-7; CDR3 DNA: TGTGCCAGCAGTGAACTAGCGGGAGTAGGGGGCTCCGAGCAGTACTTC; CDR3 protein: CASSELAGVGGSEQYF
V gene: TRBV20-1; D gene: .; clone size: .; J gene: TRBJ2-1; CDR3 DNA: TGCAGTGCTAGCGAAGTAGCCACAATGAGCTCCTACAATGAGCAGTTCTTC; CDR3 protein: CSASEVATMSSYNEQFF
V gene: TRBV27; D gene: .; clone size: many; J gene: TRBJ2-7; CDR3 DNA: TGTGCCAGCAGTCTGAGGGGGGCGGTCAGCCACGAGCAGTACTTC; CDR3 protein: CASSLRGAVSHEQYF
V gene: TRBV6-1; D gene: TRBD1; clone size: many; J gene: TRBJ2-2; CDR3 DNA: TGTGCTCGAACGGGGGACAGGGGAATTTGTACCGGGGAGCTGTTTTTT; CDR3 protein: CARTGDRGICTGELFF